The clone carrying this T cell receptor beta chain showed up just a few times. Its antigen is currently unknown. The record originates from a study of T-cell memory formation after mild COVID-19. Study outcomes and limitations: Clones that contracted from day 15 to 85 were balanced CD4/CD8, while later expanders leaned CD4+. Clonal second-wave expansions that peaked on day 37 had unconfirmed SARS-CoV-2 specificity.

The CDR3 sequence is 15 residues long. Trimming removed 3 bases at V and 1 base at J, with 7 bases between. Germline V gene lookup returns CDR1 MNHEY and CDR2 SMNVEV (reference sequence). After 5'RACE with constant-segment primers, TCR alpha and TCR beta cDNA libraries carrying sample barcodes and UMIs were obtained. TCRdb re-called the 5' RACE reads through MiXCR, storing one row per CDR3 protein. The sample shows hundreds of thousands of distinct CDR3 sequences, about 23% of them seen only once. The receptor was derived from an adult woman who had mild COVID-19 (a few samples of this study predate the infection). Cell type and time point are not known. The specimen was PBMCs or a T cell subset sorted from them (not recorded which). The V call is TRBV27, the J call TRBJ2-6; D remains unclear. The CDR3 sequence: CASSFAISGANVLTF. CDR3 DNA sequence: TGTGCCAGCAGTTTTGCTATATCTGGGGCCAACGTCCTGACTTTC.